This entry lists 25 T cell receptor beta chains sequenced from one sample in a study of T cell responses to AZD1222 COVID-19 vaccine. Libraries were prepared by immunoSEQ multiplex PCR; TCRdb keeps only in-frame clonotypes and omits some of them. The table has over 150,000 clones, around 90% seen once; the top ten hold about 1.6%. The sample was peripheral blood, taken on day 0 of AZD1222 vaccination. The source is an adult in good health.

This clone showed up just a few times. This chain links TRBV5-5 with TRBJ1-2, with D possibly TRBD1 on 5 matching bases. The CDR3 has 14 residues. CDR1 and CDR2 (germline): SGHKS, YYEKEE (reference sequence). The V gene lost 2 bases and the J gene lost 4 bases, with 12 bases spanning the gap. CDR3 nucleotides: TGTGCCAGCAGCTTCCCCGGGACTTCCTATGGCTACACCTTC. Encoded protein: CASSFPGTSYGYTF.

The rearrangement joins TRBV9 to TRBJ2-2; TRBD2 agrees at 7 bases. Germline CDR1 reads SGDLS; CDR2 reads YYNGEE. CDR3 size: 15 residues. V lost 1 base to trimming and J lost 3 bases; unmatched junction nucleotides: 3. The CDR3, as DNA: TGTGCCAGCAGCGTAAGCGGGGACTACACCGGGGAGCTGTTTTTT. As protein: CASSVSGDYTGELFF. The full variable domain, completed using reference TRBV9 and TRBJ2-2, is DSGVTQTPKHLITATGQRVTLRCSPRSGDLSVYWYQQSLDQGLQFLIQYYNGEERAKGNILERFSAQQFPDLHSELNLSSLELGDSALYFCASSVSGDYTGELFFGEGSRLTVL.

CDR3 amino acids: CASSVDRGLRDTQYF. The DNA of the CDR3 is TGTGCCAGCAGCGTCGACAGGGGGTTGAGAGATACGCAGTATTTT. The rearrangement uses TRBV9 and TRBJ2-3; 9 bases match TRBD1. The CDR3 is made up of 15 amino acids. In germline, CDR1 is SGDLS, CDR2 YYNGEE. With 2 bases clipped from V and 5 bases from J, the junction kept 6 bases outside the gene matches.

This clone was found once. The V gene is TRBV5-5, the J gene TRBJ2-2; a possible D gene is TRBD2 (5 bases). Trimming took 4 bases from V and 1 from J, leaving 11 bases between them. This CDR3 contains 15 residues. Germline lookup yields CDR1 SGHKS and CDR2 YYEKEE (reference sequence). The CDR3 loop is CASSHDYLNTGELFF. The CDR3 DNA follows: TGTGCCAGCAGCCATGACTACCTGAACACCGGGGAGCTGTTTTTT.

The sample holds one count of this clone. The V gene is TRBV30, the J gene TRBJ2-7, with D unresolved. V gave up 0 bases and J gave up 3 bases, with 6 bases separating them. In germline, CDR1 is GTSNPN, CDR2 SVGIG (reference sequence). The CDR3 runs to 12 residues. CDR3 nucleotide sequence: TGTGCCTGGAGTGTAGTCGGCTACGAGCAGTACTTC. Translating gives CAWSVVGYEQYF.

The table lists this clone with a few counts. V and J are TRBV29-1 and TRBJ2-7, with D tentatively TRBD2 (7 bases). The germline V and J ends were trimmed by 4 bases and 0 bases, with 10 bases remaining between them. This CDR3 has 13 amino acids. From germline, CDR1 is SQVTM and CDR2 ANQGSEA. CDR3 bases: TGCAGCGTTGTCGGGGGGCCCTCCTACGAGCAGTACTTC. It codes for CSVVGGPSYEQYF.

This clone occurred once. This chain uses TRBV7-8 with TRBJ2-7, with D possibly matching TRBD1 (5 bases). Germline V gives CDR1 SGHVS, CDR2 FQNEAQ. V lost 2 bases and J 6 bases, leaving 26 bases between the germline ends. This CDR3 is built from 18 residues. CDR3 bases: TGTGCCAGCAGCTTAATAAGGATGAGGACACCGCCCTTGGGCGAGCAGTACTTC. Encoded protein: CASSLIRMRTPPLGEQYF.

The rearrangement links TRBV7-8 to TRBJ2-2; possible D gene TRBD1, 6 bases. CDR1 SGHVS and CDR2 FQNEAQ come from the germline V gene. The V end was cut by 2 bases, the J end by 5 bases, with 12 bases between. CDR3 length: 15 residues. DNA for the CDR3: TGTGCCAGCAGCTTACACCCTAGGGGGACCGGGGAGCTGTTTTTT. Amino acids: CASSLHPRGTGELFF.

The V call is TRBV7-2, the J call TRBJ1-2; no clear D gene. The germline CDR1 and CDR2 sequences are SGHTA and FQGNSA. V shed 3 bases and J shed 0 bases, with 11 bases lying between them. The CDR3 runs 15 residues. The CDR3 protein is CASSFRPTSNYGYTF. In DNA, the CDR3 is TGTGCCAGCAGCTTTAGACCAACTTCTAACTATGGCTACACCTTC.

The J gene is TRBJ2-5, the V gene TRBV7-9; 10 bases are a match to TRBD1. The CDR3 totals 15 residues. Germline V gene sequence: CDR1 SEHNR, CDR2 FQNEAQ (reference sequence). V was pared by 0 bases and J by 5 bases, with 3 bases of the junction left unmatched. The CDR3 spells CASSLATGGKETQYF. For the CDR3, the DNA is TGTGCCAGCAGCTTAGCGACAGGGGGCAAGGAGACCCAGTACTTC.

V usage is TRBV29-1 and J usage is TRBJ1-1, with D possibly matching TRBD1 (6 bases). The CDR3 totals 12 residues. Germline V gives CDR1 SQVTM, CDR2 ANQGSEA. Trimming removed 5 bases from V and 6 bases from J, with 13 bases in between. The CDR3 region is CSVTGGGAEAFF. In DNA, the CDR3 is TGCAGCGTTACCGGAGGGGGGGCTGAAGCTTTCTTT.

This chain connects TRBV5-1 to TRBJ1-1, with a tentative D call TRBD1 (5 bases). Between the trimmed V and J ends, which lost 0 bases and 0 bases, there was a span of 12 bases. Germline-derived CDR1 and CDR2 are SGHRS and YFSETQ. CDR3 length equals 16 residues. CDR3 loop: CASSLDVGVMNTEAFF. The CDR3, as DNA: TGCGCCAGCAGCTTGGATGTAGGGGTAATGAACACTGAAGCTTTCTTT.

This clone was seen only a few times. The rearrangement joins TRBV11-2 to TRBJ1-2; D possibly corresponds to TRBD1 (6 bases). V shed 7 bases and J shed 0 bases, with 12 bases lying between them. There are 14 residues in the CDR3. CDR1 and CDR2 (germline): SGHAT, FQNNGV. This CDR3 reads CASKGGPTNYGYTF. The DNA for the CDR3 is TGTGCCAGCAAGGGGGGGCCCACTAACTATGGCTACACCTTC. The complete variable domain, with remaining parts taken from reference TRBV11-2 and TRBJ1-2, reads EAGVAQSPRYKIIEKRQSVAFWCNPISGHATLYWYQQILGQGPKLLIQFQNNGVVDDSQLPKDRFSAERLKGVDSTLKIQPAKLEDSAVYLCASKGGPTNYGYTFGSGTRLTVV.

The rearrangement uses TRBV11-2 and TRBJ2-7; no reliable D call. Trimming stripped 1 base from V and 1 base from J, with 5 bases between. The CDR3 sequence is 13 residues long. CDR1 SGHAT and CDR2 FQNNGV come from the germline V gene. This CDR3 is CASSLGSSYEQYF. The CDR3, as DNA: TGTGCCAGCAGCTTAGGTTCATCCTACGAGCAGTACTTC.

V usage is TRBV7-9 and J usage is TRBJ2-7; the D is unclear. The CDR3 runs to 14 residues. CDR1 is SEHNR, CDR2 FQNEAQ, per germline (reference sequence). With 4 bases removed from V and 0 bases from J, the gap between germline ends came to 10 bases. CDR3 loop: CASSSQRSSYEQYF. The CDR3 coding sequence is TGTGCCAGCAGCTCACAGAGGAGCTCCTACGAGCAGTACTTC.

This sequence joins TRBV7-9 and TRBJ2-7; D not resolved. The CDR3 is made up of 14 amino acids. Trimming removed 1 base from V and 0 bases from J, with 7 bases in between. The germline gives CDR1 SEHNR, CDR2 FQNEAQ (reference sequence). The CDR3 DNA follows: TGTGCCAGCAGCTTAGAGCAGAGCTCCTACGAGCAGTACTTC. It translates to CASSLEQSSYEQYF. Complete variable domain (other parts from reference TRBV7-9 and TRBJ2-7): DTGVSQNPRHKITKRGQNVTFRCDPISEHNRLYWYRQTLGQGPEFLTYFQNEAQLEKSRLLSDRFSAERPKGSFSTLEIQRTEQGDSAMYLCASSLEQSSYEQYFGPGTRLTVT.

V usage is TRBV4-2 and J usage is TRBJ1-3; unclear D gene. V was pared by 0 bases and J by 2 bases, with 11 bases between. Germline V gene data show CDR1 as LGHNA and CDR2 as YNFKEQ. The CDR3 extends over 16 amino acids. The CDR3, as DNA: TGTGCCAGCAGCCAAGATCACCCGGCTACTGGAAACACCATATATTTT. Its translation is CASSQDHPATGNTIYF.

This chain uses TRBV9 with TRBJ2-7; TRBD1 agrees at 9 bases. J was trimmed by 9 bases and V by 0 bases; bases with no gene match: 7. Germline V gene sequence: CDR1 SGDLS, CDR2 YYNGEE. This CDR3 has 14 amino acids. The CDR3 loop is CASSVGGQGQLQYF. The CDR3 DNA reads as TGTGCCAGCAGCGTAGGTGGACAGGGGCAATTGCAGTACTTC.

This rearrangement joins TRBV11-2 to TRBJ2-7; D remains ambiguous. The CDR3 totals 15 residues. Germline V gives CDR1 SGHAT, CDR2 FQNNGV. V lost 1 base to trimming and J lost 3 bases, with 13 bases between them. CDR3 coding DNA: TGTGCCAGCAGCTTAGTAGAAAACCCCCTCTACGAGCAGTACTTC. Its protein is CASSLVENPLYEQYF.

The chain couples TRBV7-9 to TRBJ2-7, with D tentatively TRBD2 (5 bases). The CDR3 contains 14 residues. The germline V gene has CDR1 SEHNR and CDR2 FQNEAQ (reference sequence). V lost 1 base to trimming and J lost 0 bases, with 7 bases between them. DNA for the CDR3: TGTGCCAGCAGCTTAGGAGGGTTCTCCTACGAGCAGTACTTC. Translating gives CASSLGGFSYEQYF.

The chain couples TRBV6-1 to TRBJ1-1; D call uncertain. This CDR3 has 14 residues. Looked up from germline, CDR1 is MNHNS and CDR2 is SASEGT. Trimming took 2 bases from V and 6 from J, leaving 13 bases between them. This CDR3 reads CASSESLMEAEAFF. DNA of the CDR3: TGTGCCAGCAGTGAAAGTTTGATGGAAGCTGAAGCTTTCTTT.

The rearrangement uses TRBV19 and TRBJ1-3, with TRBD1 matching 9 bases. CDR3 length: 14 amino acids. Germline assignment: CDR1 LNHDA and CDR2 SQIVND (reference sequence). V lost 10 bases and J lost 4; bases outside the gene matches: 8. The DNA of the CDR3 is TGTGCCACTACGGGACAGGGATTAGGAAACACCATATATTTT. This gives the protein CATTGQGLGNTIYF.

This chain links TRBV5-5 with TRBJ1-2; D is uncertain. CDR3 size: 14 residues. Germline V CDR1 and CDR2: SGHKS, YYEKEE (reference sequence). V gave up 4 bases and J gave up 2 bases, with 12 bases separating them. The CDR3 nucleotides read TGTGCCAGCAGCACCAACGTGGCGAACTATGGCTACACCTTC. As protein: CASSTNVANYGYTF. Using reference TRBV5-5 and TRBJ1-2 for the parts outside the CDR3, the full variable domain is DAGVTQSPTHLIKTRGQQVTLRCSPISGHKSVSWYQQVLGQGPQFIFQYYEKEERGRGNFPDRFSARQFPNYSSELNVNALLLGDSALYLCASSTNVANYGYTFGSGTRLTVV.

The V call is TRBV5-5, the J call TRBJ1-1; D may be TRBD1 (6 bases). V dropped 0 bases and J dropped 10 bases, with 22 bases sitting between them. The V gene's germline CDR1 is SGHKS and CDR2 YYEKEE (reference sequence). The CDR3 has 16 amino acids. The CDR3 is CASSLDLRHRGFGAFF. CDR3 DNA: TGTGCCAGCAGCTTGGATTTGAGGCATAGGGGGTTCGGAGCTTTCTTT.

The rearrangement joins TRBV11-1 to TRBJ2-7, with D possibly TRBD1 on 6 matching bases. The CDR3 length is 14 residues. V was trimmed by 4 bases and J by 3 bases, leaving 13 bases between them. The germline V gene encodes CDR1 SGHAT and CDR2 FQDESV (reference sequence). Here the CDR3 reads CASSSSTGYYEQYF. DNA for the CDR3: TGTGCCAGCAGCTCATCGACAGGTTACTACGAGCAGTACTTC.